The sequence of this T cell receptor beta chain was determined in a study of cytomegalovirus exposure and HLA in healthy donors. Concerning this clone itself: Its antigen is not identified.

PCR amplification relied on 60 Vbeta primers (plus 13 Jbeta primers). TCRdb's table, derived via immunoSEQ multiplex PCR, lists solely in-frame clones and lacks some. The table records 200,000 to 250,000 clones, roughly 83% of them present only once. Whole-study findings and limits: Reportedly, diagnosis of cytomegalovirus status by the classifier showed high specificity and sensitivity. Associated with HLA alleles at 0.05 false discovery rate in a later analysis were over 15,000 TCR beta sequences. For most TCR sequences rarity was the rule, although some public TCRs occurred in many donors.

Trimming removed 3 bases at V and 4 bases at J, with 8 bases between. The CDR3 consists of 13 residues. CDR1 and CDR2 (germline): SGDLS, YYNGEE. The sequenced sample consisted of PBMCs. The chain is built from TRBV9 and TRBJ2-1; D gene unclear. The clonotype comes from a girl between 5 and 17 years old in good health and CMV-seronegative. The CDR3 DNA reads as TGTGCCAGCAGCGACACACCGTACAATGAGCAGTTCTTC. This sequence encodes CASSDTPYNEQFF. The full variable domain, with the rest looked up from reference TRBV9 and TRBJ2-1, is DSGVTQTPKHLITATGQRVTLRCSPRSGDLSVYWYQQSLDQGLQFLIQYYNGEERAKGNILERFSAQQFPDLHSELNLSSLELGDSALYFCASSDTPYNEQFFGPGTRLTVL.